What follows are 27 T cell receptor beta chains derived from one specimen sequenced in a study of T cell responses to AZD1222 COVID-19 vaccine. TCRdb's table, derived via immunoSEQ multiplex PCR, lists solely in-frame clones and lacks some. The data show roughly 90,000 clones, around 86% seen once. The input for sequencing was peripheral blood, taken on day 0 of AZD1222 vaccination. These TCRs come from an adult in good health.

This rearrangement joins TRBV5-6 to TRBJ2-3, with TRBD1 matching 7 bases. The germline CDR1 and CDR2 sequences are SGHDT and YYEEEE. V was clipped by 4 bases and J by 4 bases; unmatched bases: 9. The CDR3 is 15 residues long. For the CDR3, the DNA is TGTGCCAGCAGCGTACGACAGGGTGGGGCAGATACGCAGTATTTT. This translates into CASSVRQGGADTQYF.

V is TRBV5-1 and J is TRBJ1-4; 7 positions agree with TRBD1. CDR1 and CDR2 (germline): SGHRS, YFSETQ. After removal of 4 bases from V and 7 bases from J, the junction contained 7 bases not matched to a gene. This CDR3 is built from 14 residues. The CDR3: CASSKGQPPEKLFF. Here the CDR3 DNA reads TGCGCCAGCAGCAAGGGACAGCCTCCTGAAAAACTGTTTTTT.

The J gene is TRBJ2-4, the V gene TRBV15, with D maybe TRBD2 (5 bases). CDR3 length: 13 amino acids. Trimming took 6 bases from V and 0 from J, leaving 6 bases between them. Germline-derived CDR1 and CDR2 are LNHNV and YYDKDF (reference sequence). CDR3 amino acids: CATSSVAKNIQYF. The CDR3 DNA sequence: TGTGCCACCAGTAGCGTAGCCAAAAACATTCAGTACTTC.

The chain carries TRBV5-6 and TRBJ2-2, with 12 bases matching TRBD2. V lost 5 bases, J lost 6 bases, and 11 bases stayed unmatched. The germline V gene has CDR1 SGHDT and CDR2 YYEEEE. The CDR3 extends over 17 amino acids. CDR3 nucleotides: TGTGCCAGCAGTGCGCCTCGACTAGCGGGGGATGCCGGGGAGCTGTTTTTT. Amino acid sequence: CASSAPRLAGDAGELFF.

This chain uses TRBV11-3 with TRBJ1-1; D perhaps matches TRBD1 (5 bases). This CDR3 is 15 amino acids long. The V end lost 2 bases, the J end lost 2 bases, and 12 bases lay between the germline ends. Germline V CDR1 and CDR2: SGHNT, YENEEA. The CDR3 here is CASSLTRGFNTEAFF. The CDR3 bases are TGTGCCAGCAGCTTAACTAGGGGTTTTAACACTGAAGCTTTCTTT.

The chain uses TRBV14 and TRBJ2-5; D remains unclear. The V end lost 4 bases, the J end lost 5 bases, and 11 bases lay between the germline ends. The CDR3 is made up of 13 amino acids. Germline V gene sequence: CDR1 SGHDN, CDR2 FVKESK. The CDR3 protein is CASSPPVLETQYF. Written as DNA, the CDR3 is TGTGCCAGCAGCCCCCCGGTATTGGAGACCCAGTACTTC.

The chain carries TRBV9 and TRBJ1-2; the D is unclear. Germline V gives CDR1 SGDLS, CDR2 YYNGEE. The CDR3 is made up of 14 amino acids. The V and J ends lost 0 bases and 9 bases respectively, with 15 bases between them. The CDR3 spells CASSVVMTPFSYTF. CDR3 nucleotides: TGTGCCAGCAGCGTAGTGATGACACCCTTCAGCTACACCTTC.

This clone was picked up one time. This rearrangement joins TRBV30 to TRBJ1-2, with 8 nucleotides matching TRBD1. Germline V gene data show CDR1 as GTSNPN and CDR2 as SVGIG (reference sequence). The CDR3 has 14 residues. With 2 bases clipped from V and 2 bases from J, the junction kept 4 bases outside the gene matches. CDR3 residues: CAWSRGQENYGYTF. As DNA, the CDR3 is TGTGCCTGGAGTAGGGGACAGGAGAACTATGGCTACACCTTC.

The gene calls are TRBV5-1 and TRBJ2-1; 12 bases map to TRBD1. CDR1 is SGHRS and CDR2 is YFSETQ in the germline V gene. The length of the CDR3 is 16 residues. The V gene end was trimmed by 4 bases and the J gene end by 8 bases; junction bases not matched to a gene: 10. CDR3 nucleotide sequence: TGCGCCAGCAGCGCGCTGGGGACAGGGGGCTCCGATGAGCAGTTCTTC. Translated: CASSALGTGGSDEQFF.

This chain joins TRBV4-1 and TRBJ1-4; TRBD1 matches at 11 bases. Germline V gives CDR1 MGHRA, CDR2 YSYEKL. This CDR3 is built from 16 residues. The trim removed 0 bases at V and 8 bases at J, leaving 5 bases unmatched. Written as DNA, the CDR3 is TGCGCCAGCAGCCAAGAATGGGGACAGGGGGAGGAAAAACTGTTTTTT. Its protein is CASSQEWGQGEEKLFF.

This clone was picked up one time. The rearrangement links TRBV2 to TRBJ1-2; D not certain. The germline V and J ends were trimmed by 6 bases and 6 bases, with 11 bases remaining between them. Germline CDR1 is SNHLY and CDR2 is FYNNEI. The CDR3 runs 12 residues. In nucleotides, the CDR3 is TGTGCCAGCAGAGTGACGCTAGATGGCTACACCTTC. Translation: CASRVTLDGYTF.

The chain carries TRBV29-1 and TRBJ1-2; tentatively, D is TRBD1 (6 bases). Germline assignment: CDR1 SQVTM and CDR2 ANQGSEA. The length of the CDR3 is 11 residues. Trimming removed 7 bases from V and 2 bases from J, with 8 bases in between. CDR3 coding DNA: TGCAGCGGTCAGGGGAACTATGGCTACACCTTC. Translation: CSGQGNYGYTF.

A single count supports this clone. The chain is built from TRBV6-5 and TRBJ2-1, with a weak D call TRBD1 (5 bases). The germline CDR1 and CDR2 sequences are MNHEY and SVGAGI. The germline V and J ends were trimmed by 6 bases and 10 bases, with 10 bases remaining between them. The CDR3 is made up of 11 amino acids. The CDR3 protein is CASRLAGEQFF. The CDR3 DNA reads as TGTGCCAGCAGGTTGGCAGGGGAGCAGTTCTTC.

The CDR3 loop reads CASSPGTGPQADTQYF. The DNA of the CDR3 is TGTGCCAGCAGCCCCGGGACAGGTCCTCAGGCAGATACGCAGTATTTT. J is TRBJ2-3 and V is TRBV7-9, with 8 positions matching TRBD1. CDR3 length equals 16 residues. V dropped 5 bases and J dropped 4; count of bases not matched to a gene: 11. Germline-derived CDR1 and CDR2 are SEHNR and FQNEAQ (reference sequence).

This chain uses TRBV7-9 with TRBJ1-2, with 8 bases matching TRBD1. Germline CDR1 is SEHNR and CDR2 is FQNEAQ (reference sequence). This CDR3 has 13 residues. Trimming took 4 bases from V and 6 from J; bases not matched to a gene: 4. In nucleotides, the CDR3 is TGTGCCAGCAGCTCCGGACAGGGAGATGGCTACACCTTC. Translating it yields CASSSGQGDGYTF.

This chain connects TRBV10-2 to TRBJ1-3; unclear D gene. The CDR3 extends over 12 amino acids. From germline, CDR1 is WSHSY and CDR2 SAAADI. Trimming removed 8 bases from V and 7 bases from J, with 12 bases in between. The CDR3 coding sequence is TGCGCCAGCCAGTCTCCTCACAACACCATATATTTT. Its translation: CASQSPHNTIYF.

The chain has TRBV6-5 and TRBJ1-2, with a tentative D call TRBD1 (5 bases). V lost 7 bases and J lost 7, with 13 bases in between. This CDR3 has 12 amino acids. Germline V gives CDR1 MNHEY, CDR2 SVGAGI. The CDR3 DNA reads TGTGCCAGCACCCTGGGGGAGGCTGGCTACACCTTC. Amino acid sequence: CASTLGEAGYTF.

This chain connects TRBV7-8 to TRBJ1-4; D remains unclear. V gave up 2 bases and J gave up 0 bases, with 7 bases separating them. Germline CDR1 and CDR2: SGHVS and FQNEAQ. The length of the CDR3 is 15 residues. CDR3 sequence (DNA): TGTGCCAGCAGCTTAAAAGTTGCAACTAATGAAAAACTGTTTTTT. This gives the protein CASSLKVATNEKLFF.

The chain combines TRBV5-6 with TRBJ1-1; 10 nucleotides agree with TRBD1. The CDR3 is 17 amino acids. Germline V lookup: CDR1 SGHDT, CDR2 YYEEEE. V was clipped by 0 bases and J by 2 bases; unmatched bases: 7. The CDR3 sequence: CASSLVGQGISNTEAFF. CDR3 sequence (DNA): TGTGCCAGCAGCTTGGTGGGACAGGGGATCTCAAACACTGAAGCTTTCTTT. The variable domain in full, completed from reference TRBV5-6 and TRBJ1-1, reads DAGVTQSPTHLIKTRGQQVTLRCSPKSGHDTVSWYQQALGQGPQFIFQYYEEEERQRGNFPDRFSGHQFPNYSSELNVNALLLGDSALYLCASSLVGQGISNTEAFFGQGTRLTVV.

This sequence joins TRBV5-6 and TRBJ2-2, with D unclear. This CDR3 is built from 15 residues. The V gene's germline CDR1 is SGHDT and CDR2 YYEEEE. V gave up 1 base and J gave up 2 bases, with 9 bases separating them. The CDR3 bases are TGTGCCAGCAGCTTGCGGGCTCACAACACCGGGGAGCTGTTTTTT. Protein product: CASSLRAHNTGELFF.

V and J are TRBV5-1 and TRBJ1-6; 9 bases fit TRBD1. After removal of 1 base from V and 10 bases from J, the junction contained 12 bases not matched to a gene. Germline V gene data show CDR1 as SGHRS and CDR2 as YFSETQ. This CDR3 is 17 amino acids long. The DNA for the CDR3 is TGCGCCAGCAGCTTGAGTCCCCGGACAGGGGAACGATCACCCCTCCACTTT. Translated, it gives CASSLSPRTGERSPLHF.

This clone came up a few times. This chain links TRBV5-1 with TRBJ2-7, with D possibly being TRBD1 (5 bases). The CDR3 has 13 amino acids. Germline V CDR1 and CDR2: SGHRS, YFSETQ. V was pared by 3 bases and J by 6 bases, with 13 bases between. CDR3 sequence: CASSSQGRVEQYF. Here the CDR3 DNA reads TGCGCCAGCAGCTCTCAGGGTCGGGTCGAGCAGTACTTC.

The chain joins TRBV5-1 to TRBJ1-3; 9 positions agree with TRBD1. J was trimmed by 2 bases and V by 5 bases; bases with no gene match: 5. Germline assignment: CDR1 SGHRS and CDR2 YFSETQ. CDR3 length: 15 amino acids. The CDR3 DNA follows: TGCGCCAGCAGATGGACAGGGGAGGCTGGAAACACCATATATTTT. As protein: CASRWTGEAGNTIYF.

This chain joins TRBV5-1 and TRBJ2-2, with a weak D call TRBD2 (5 bases). V gave up 4 bases and J gave up 2 bases, with 9 bases separating them. The CDR3 runs 14 residues. Germline assignment: CDR1 SGHRS and CDR2 YFSETQ. CDR3 bases: TGCGCCAGCAGCGAGTCGGGAAACACCGGGGAGCTGTTTTTT. This encodes CASSESGNTGELFF.

The rearrangement links TRBV3-1 (or the pseudogene TRBV3-2) to TRBJ1-5; possible D gene TRBD1, 5 bases. Trimming left V 0 bases short and J 6 bases short, with 15 bases between. Germline V gives CDR1 LGHDT, CDR2 YNNKEL (reference sequence). The CDR3 has 16 residues. CDR3 coding DNA: TGTGCCAGCAGCCAAGATGGGCAGGGTATAGGTCAGCCCCAGCATTTT. Translating gives CASSQDGQGIGQPQHF.

This clone has only a few counts. The chain couples TRBV25-1 to TRBJ1-6; D is unresolved. The CDR3 runs to 15 residues. The germline V gene encodes CDR1 MGHDK and CDR2 SYGVNS. Between the trimmed V and J ends, which lost 1 base and 7 bases, there was a span of 11 bases. This chain's CDR3 is CASSESDSPNSPLHF. The DNA for the CDR3 is TGTGCCAGCAGTGAATCGGACTCACCAAATTCACCCCTCCACTTT. Based on the CDR3 plus reference TRBV25-1 and TRBJ1-6, the full variable domain is EADIYQTPRYLVIGTGKKITLECSQTMGHDKMYWYQQDPGMELHLIHYSYGVNSTEKGDLSSESTVSRIRTEHFPLTLESARPSHTSQYLCASSESDSPNSPLHFGNGTRLTVT.

This clone was seen once. The V and J genes are TRBV3-1 (or the pseudogene TRBV3-2) and TRBJ2-7; tentative D call: TRBD1 (6 bases). The CDR3 has 14 residues. Deletions cut 5 bases from V and 7 bases from J, with 18 bases between. Germline-derived CDR1 and CDR2 are LGHDT and YNNKEL (reference sequence). This CDR3 is CASSNLAGVGEQYF. The DNA for the CDR3 is TGTGCCAGCAGCAACCTGGCAGGGGTTGGAGAGCAGTACTTC.